This TCR beta chain was identified in a study of ipilimumab plus nivolumab after autologous stem cell transplantation. The study, taken as a whole, reports: The authors say TCR, Treg and microbiome findings warrant further study.

The table came from immunoSEQ multiplex PCR; TCRdb's copy has only in-frame clones and leaves some out. This table has some 41,000 clones, 90% to 95% appearing once. To note about this clone: Its antigen is still unknown.

The CDR3 spans 14 residues. Trimming took 3 bases from V and 2 from J; bases not matched to a gene: 2. Germline assignment: CDR1 MGHRA and CDR2 YSYEKL. The sequencing here drew on PBMCs, taken in a trial of ipilimumab plus nivolumab as post-transplant consolidation. The TCR comes from a male donor with multiple myeloma. J is TRBJ2-7 and V is TRBV4-1; 9 positions match TRBD1. The DNA for the CDR3 is TGCGCCAGCAGCCAGAGGACAGGGGCCTACGAGCAGTACTTC. This gives the protein CASSQRTGAYEQYF.